The 26 T cell receptor beta chains below come from one sample, sequenced in a study of T cell clones after liver transplantation. TCRdb keeps only in-frame clones here, not all; method: immunoSEQ multiplex PCR. There are around 100,000 clones in the sample; about 86% occur only once, and less than 3% lies in the top ten. The sample in question was CD4+ T cells from blood, obtained approximately 45 months after liver transplant. These receptors all stem from a human patient who received a liver transplant. The graft donor may have contributed some T cells.

The chain has TRBV4-1 and TRBJ2-1; D is perhaps TRBD2 (6 bases). With 0 bases removed from V and 3 bases from J, the gap between germline ends came to 12 bases. The CDR3 extends over 16 amino acids. In germline, CDR1 is MGHRA, CDR2 YSYEKL. CDR3 DNA: TGCGCCAGCAGCCAAGATGGAGGGAGTCTCTACAATGAGCAGTTCTTC. As protein: CASSQDGGSLYNEQFF.

The chain combines TRBV15 with TRBJ2-3, with D unresolved. This CDR3 has 11 amino acids. Between the trimmed V and J ends, which lost 1 base and 6 bases, there was a span of 2 bases. Germline CDR1 LNHNV, CDR2 YYDKDF (reference sequence). CDR3 sequence (DNA): TGTGCCACCAGCAGAGGGGATACGCAGTATTTT. Translated, it gives CATSRGDTQYF. Based on the CDR3 plus reference TRBV15 and TRBJ2-3, the full variable domain is DAMVIQNPRYQVTQFGKPVTLSCSQTLNHNVMYWYQQKSSQAPKLLFHYYDKDFNNEADTPDNFQSRRPNTSFCFLDIRSPGLGDTAMYLCATSRGDTQYFGPGTRLTVL.

The genes are TRBV6-5 and TRBJ2-1; no clear D gene. The germline CDR1 and CDR2 sequences are MNHEY and SVGAGI. This CDR3 spans 15 amino acids. Between the trimmed V and J ends, which lost 6 bases and 7 bases, there was a span of 19 bases. The CDR3 nucleotides are TGTGCCAGCAGCCGAGACATGGTAGGATCGAATGAGCAGTTCTTC. It yields the protein CASSRDMVGSNEQFF.

The CDR3 is CASSYSRDSNTEAFF. CDR3 sequence (DNA): TGTGCCAGCAGTTACTCTCGAGACAGTAACACTGAAGCTTTCTTT. This chain connects TRBV6-5 to TRBJ1-1, with a weak D call TRBD1 (5 bases). The CDR3 runs 15 residues. V was pared by 0 bases and J by 2 bases, with 10 bases between. Germline V gene sequence: CDR1 MNHEY, CDR2 SVGAGI.

V gene TRBV4-2 combines with J gene TRBJ1-3, with D possibly matching TRBD1 (5 bases). V was cut by 4 bases and J by 5 bases, with 15 bases left in between. CDR1 LGHNA and CDR2 YNFKEQ come from the germline V gene. The CDR3 is 15 amino acids. The CDR3 DNA reads as TGTGCCAGCAGCCCGACGGGGCAGGTCCGAAACACCATATATTTT. Protein: CASSPTGQVRNTIYF.

The CDR3 DNA follows: TGTGCCAGCAGCTTACATCGTTATCCTGGGACGCTATTCGCCTCCTACAATGAGCAGTTCTTC. Translating gives CASSLHRYPGTLFASYNEQFF. The V gene is TRBV7-8, the J gene TRBJ2-1, with D possibly being TRBD1 or TRBD2 (5 bases each). Germline CDR1 SGHVS, CDR2 FQNEAQ. CDR3 length: 21 amino acids. Trimming shortened V by 2 bases and J by 0 bases, and 26 bases separated the two germline ends.

The CDR3 nucleotides are TGTGCCAGCAGCTTAGACAGGGTGGCAGACATTCAGTACTTC. This gives the protein CASSLDRVADIQYF. The chain is built from TRBV7-9 and TRBJ2-4; perhaps TRBD1 as D (6 bases). The germline CDR1 and CDR2 sequences are SEHNR and FQNEAQ (reference sequence). The CDR3 consists of 14 residues. V dropped 1 base and J dropped 8 bases, with 12 bases sitting between them.

V usage is TRBV7-2 and J usage is TRBJ1-1; D remains ambiguous. Germline CDR1 is SGHTA and CDR2 is FQGNSA. The CDR3 has 13 amino acids. V gave up 5 bases and J gave up 4 bases, with 11 bases separating them. The CDR3 DNA reads TGTGCCAGCAGCCAATCGCAGAGCACTGAAGCTTTCTTT. Protein sequence: CASSQSQSTEAFF.

CDR3 in amino acids: CASRGVAGAYNEQFF. The CDR3 DNA reads TGTGCCAGCAGAGGGGTAGCGGGGGCCTACAATGAGCAGTTCTTC. This chain links TRBV6-5 with TRBJ2-1; 9 bases are a match to TRBD2. V lost 6 bases and J lost 2; bases outside the gene matches: 5. The CDR3 covers 15 residues. The germline CDR1 and CDR2 sequences are MNHEY and SVGAGI.

The J gene is TRBJ1-2, the V gene TRBV4-3; TRBD1 might be the D (5 bases). Trimming stripped 4 bases from V and 4 bases from J, with 16 bases between. Germline CDR1 LGHNA, CDR2 YSLEER. The CDR3 runs 15 residues. The CDR3 sequence is CASSRRTGEAYGYTF. As DNA, the CDR3 is TGCGCCAGCAGCCGACGGACGGGGGAGGCCTATGGCTACACCTTC.

The chain combines TRBV7-9 with TRBJ1-6, with D unclear. The V end lost 1 base, the J end lost 4 bases, and 8 bases lay between the germline ends. Germline-derived CDR1 and CDR2 are SEHNR and FQNEAQ (reference sequence). The CDR3 is made up of 15 amino acids. The CDR3 DNA sequence: TGTGCCAGCAGCTTAGGAGGGTCTTATAATTCACCCCTCCACTTT. Encoded protein: CASSLGGSYNSPLHF. Combining the CDR3 with reference TRBV7-9 and TRBJ1-6 gives the whole variable domain DTGVSQNPRHKITKRGQNVTFRCDPISEHNRLYWYRQTLGQGPEFLTYFQNEAQLEKSRLLSDRFSAERPKGSFSTLEIQRTEQGDSAMYLCASSLGGSYNSPLHFGNGTRLTVT.

This chain links TRBV7-9 with TRBJ2-7; possibly TRBD2 for D (6 bases). The CDR3 is 13 residues long. Germline CDR1 reads SEHNR; CDR2 reads FQNEAQ (reference sequence). Trimming removed 5 bases from V and 2 bases from J, with 10 bases in between. This CDR3 reads CASSQDYAYEQYF. The CDR3 DNA reads TGTGCCAGCAGCCAGGACTATGCCTACGAGCAGTACTTC.

Here the CDR3 reads CASSISSGGPAAVDTQYF. The CDR3 DNA is TGTGCCAGTAGTATAAGTAGCGGGGGCCCCGCTGCGGTAGATACGCAGTATTTT. The chain is built from TRBV19 and TRBJ2-3; 9 nucleotides line up with TRBD2. The length of the CDR3 is 18 residues. Losses at the gene ends were 2 bases for V and 5 bases for J; bases not matched to a gene: 14. CDR1 LNHDA and CDR2 SQIVND come from the germline V gene (reference sequence).

The CDR3 region is CASSWGQKAPLHF. In DNA form, the CDR3 reads TGTGCCAGCAGCTGGGGACAGAAGGCACCCCTCCACTTT. The chain is built from TRBV5-6 and TRBJ1-6; 7 nucleotides align to TRBD1. Trimming cost V 3 bases and J 11 bases; bases outside gene matches: 5. From germline, CDR1 is SGHDT and CDR2 YYEEEE. The CDR3 spans 13 residues.

The chain carries TRBV4-1 and TRBJ1-2; 8 bases line up with TRBD1. This CDR3 has 18 amino acids. CDR1 is MGHRA, CDR2 YSYEKL, per germline. The trim removed 0 bases at V and 2 bases at J, leaving 11 bases unmatched. As DNA, the CDR3 is TGCGCCAGCAGCCAAGATTACTTAGGGACAGGAATAAACTATGGCTACACCTTC. Its translation is CASSQDYLGTGINYGYTF.

The V call is TRBV19, the J call TRBJ2-5; 7 nucleotides line up with TRBD1. Germline loops: CDR1 LNHDA, CDR2 SQIVND (reference sequence). This CDR3 comprises 16 residues. V lost 5 bases, J lost 1 base, and 10 bases stayed unmatched. CDR3 protein: CASSLLTGALQETQYF. CDR3 coding DNA: TGTGCCAGTAGTCTACTTACAGGGGCTCTCCAAGAGACCCAGTACTTC. Full variable domain (rest looked up from reference TRBV19 and TRBJ2-5): DGGITQSPKYLFRKEGQNVTLSCEQNLNHDAMYWYRQDPGQGLRLIYYSQIVNDFQKGDIAEGYSVSREKKESFPLTVTSAQKNPTAFYLCASSLLTGALQETQYFGPGTRLLVL.

V gene TRBV7-9 combines with J gene TRBJ2-7; D is possibly TRBD2 (6 bases). V gave up 6 bases and J gave up 5 bases, with 11 bases separating them. Germline CDR1 and CDR2: SEHNR and FQNEAQ (reference sequence). This CDR3 spans 12 amino acids. CDR3 sequence (DNA): TGTGCCAGCAGTCAACGGGGGAACGAGCAGTACTTC. It is translated as CASSQRGNEQYF.

The chain carries TRBV27 and TRBJ1-6, with unresolved D. The CDR3 length is 16 residues. Germline values: CDR1 MNHEY, CDR2 SMNVEV (reference sequence). V was clipped by 4 bases and J by 0 bases, with 10 bases between them. The CDR3 is CASSSPASSYNSPLHF. CDR3 in DNA: TGTGCCAGCAGTTCCCCCGCCAGCTCCTATAATTCACCCCTCCACTTT.

The V and J genes are TRBV7-7 and TRBJ2-1; TRBD1 aligns across 7 bases. This CDR3 is 13 amino acids long. With 5 bases clipped from V and 4 bases from J, the junction kept 2 bases outside the gene matches. Germline CDR1 reads SSHAT; CDR2 reads FNYEAQ (reference sequence). The CDR3 loop reads CASSPQGYNEQFF. In nucleotides, the CDR3 is TGTGCCAGCAGCCCACAGGGGTACAATGAGCAGTTCTTC.

This rearrangement joins TRBV7-8 to TRBJ2-1; D perhaps matches TRBD2 (5 bases). V lost 3 bases to trimming and J lost 6 bases, with 12 bases between them. There are 14 residues in the CDR3. The germline V gene has CDR1 SGHVS and CDR2 FQNEAQ. The CDR3, as DNA: TGTGCCAGCAGCTTTTTGGGAGAATCCAATGAGCAGTTCTTC. Amino acid sequence: CASSFLGESNEQFF.

The gene calls are TRBV9 and TRBJ1-2, with no clear D. Per the germline V gene, CDR1 is SGDLS and CDR2 is YYNGEE. This CDR3 is 14 amino acids long. V gave up 3 bases and J gave up 5 bases, with 14 bases separating them. The CDR3 DNA follows: TGTGCCAGCAGCGAGGCCCCTGGGGAATATGGCTACACCTTC. The encoded protein is CASSEAPGEYGYTF.

This chain uses TRBV2 with TRBJ1-1; 7 bases are a match to TRBD1. The V gene end was trimmed by 5 bases and the J gene end by 0 bases; junction bases not matched to a gene: 9. This CDR3 region has 16 residues. From germline, CDR1 is SNHLY and CDR2 FYNNEI. The CDR3 reads CASSRLRGVLNTEAFF. CDR3 DNA sequence: TGTGCCAGCAGTAGACTCAGGGGGGTCCTGAACACTGAAGCTTTCTTT.

This chain joins TRBV7-2 and TRBJ2-5; tentatively, D is TRBD2 (6 bases). The CDR3 consists of 16 residues. Germline V gives CDR1 SGHTA, CDR2 FQGNSA. Trimming took off 1 base at V and 0 bases at J, with 12 bases between the two ends. DNA for the CDR3: TGTGCCAGCAGCTTAGTTGGCGGGGCGAACCAAGAGACCCAGTACTTC. This gives the protein CASSLVGGANQETQYF.

The chain has TRBV18 and TRBJ1-2; possible D gene TRBD1, 5 bases. Germline-derived CDR1 and CDR2 are KGHSH and LQKENI. Trimming shortened V by 3 bases and J by 5 bases, and 16 bases separated the two germline ends. This CDR3 is built from 15 residues. The CDR3 spells CASSPGGRVAYGYTF. The CDR3 nucleotides are TGTGCCAGCTCACCGGGGGGAAGGGTCGCATATGGCTACACCTTC.

The rearrangement uses TRBV7-2 and TRBJ2-7; 8 bases map to TRBD2. The CDR3 covers 15 residues. After removal of 3 bases from V and 2 bases from J, the junction contained 6 bases not matched to a gene. CDR1 SGHTA and CDR2 FQGNSA come from the germline V gene. The CDR3 region is CASSLAGGGPYEQYF. The CDR3 DNA is TGTGCCAGCAGCTTGGCCGGGGGGGGACCCTACGAGCAGTACTTC.

This clone has only one observation. V gene TRBV6-1 combines with J gene TRBJ2-1; the D gene is possibly TRBD2 (5 bases). Trimming stripped 5 bases from V and 6 bases from J, with 8 bases between. Germline assignment: CDR1 MNHNS and CDR2 SASEGT. CDR3 length equals 12 residues. The CDR3 DNA reads TGTGCCAGCAGTCCCAGCGGCAATGAGCAGTTCTTC. Translation: CASSPSGNEQFF.